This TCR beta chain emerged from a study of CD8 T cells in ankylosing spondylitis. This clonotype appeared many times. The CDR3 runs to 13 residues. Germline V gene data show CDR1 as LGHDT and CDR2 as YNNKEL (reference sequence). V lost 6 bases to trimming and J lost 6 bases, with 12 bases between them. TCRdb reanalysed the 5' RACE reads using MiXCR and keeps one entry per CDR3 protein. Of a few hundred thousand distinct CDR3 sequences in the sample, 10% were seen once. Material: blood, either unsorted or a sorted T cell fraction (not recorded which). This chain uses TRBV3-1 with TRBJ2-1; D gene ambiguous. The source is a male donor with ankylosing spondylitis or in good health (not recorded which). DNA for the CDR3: TGTGCCAGCAGGAACGACGGACCCAATGAGCAGTTCTTC. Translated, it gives CASRNDGPNEQFF.